These T cell receptor beta chains were read from a single sample in a study of T-cell reconstitution after alpha-beta-depleted transplantation in children. TCRdb called the PCR reads again in MiXCR, with one record for every CDR3 protein. Seen here are about 610,000 distinct CDR3 sequences, roughly a tenth observed once, and the top ten hold about 4.2%. The specimen comprised PBMCs from the stem cell graft donor, sampled from the stem cell graft. The source of these receptors is a human donor who donated a stem cell graft to a child with acute myeloid leukemia. The CDR3 runs from the conserved cysteine through the conserved F or W. The order of the fields is J gene, D gene, V gene, clone size, CDR3 protein, CDR3 DNA. A D gene is named only where the DNA matches it firmly. Clone size is stated in some rows and not others, as once, few, many or a class when expanded.

J: TRBJ1-2
D: .
V: TRBV6-1
size: few
CDR3: CASSDGGYGYTF
DNA: TGTGCCAGCAGTGATGGGGGCTATGGCTACACCTTC

J: TRBJ2-2
D: .
V: TRBV24-1
size: few
CDR3: CATRTGTPNTGELFF
DNA: TGTGCCACCAGGACCGGGACTCCGAACACCGGGGAGCTGTTTTTT

J: TRBJ2-7
D: .
V: TRBV23-1
size: few
CDR3: CASSHRWTAQQSSYEQYF
DNA: TGCGCCAGCAGTCATCGTTGGACGGCCCAGCAAAGTAGCTACGAGCAGTACTTC

J: TRBJ2-7
D: .
V: TRBV6-2/TRBV6-3
size: .
CDR3: CASSYSLNYEQYF
DNA: TGTGCCAGCAGTTATTCGCTCAATTACGAGCAGTACTTC

J: TRBJ1-1
D: .
V: TRBV10-3
size: .
CDR3: CAIKSARDNTEAFF
DNA: TGTGCCATCAAGAGTGCCAGGGATAACACTGAAGCTTTCTTT

J: TRBJ1-2
D: .
V: TRBV7-2
size: many
CDR3: CASSLGISGSGYTF
DNA: TGTGCCAGCAGCTTAGGGATTTCGGGTAGCGGCTACACCTTC

J: TRBJ1-1
D: TRBD1
V: TRBV7-8
size: .
CDR3: CASSRGQFPEAFF
DNA: TGTGCCAGCAGCCGGGGACAGTTCCCTGAAGCTTTCTTT

J: TRBJ1-1
D: .
V: TRBV20-1
size: .
CDR3: CSAPTVNTEAFF
DNA: TGCAGTGCGCCGACAGTGAACACTGAAGCTTTCTTT

J: TRBJ1-3
D: .
V: TRBV20-1
size: few
CDR3: CSAGTSFLSGNTIYF
DNA: TGCAGTGCTGGGACATCTTTTTTATCTGGAAACACCATATATTTT

J: TRBJ2-2
D: .
V: TRBV4-2
size: .
CDR3: CASSQNARAGDTGELFF
DNA: TGTGCCAGCAGCCAGAACGCCAGGGCGGGCGACACCGGGGAGCTGTTTTTT

J: TRBJ2-5
D: .
V: TRBV7-2
size: few
CDR3: CASSFTAWRETQYF
DNA: TGTGCCAGCAGCTTTACAGCGTGGCGGGAGACCCAGTACTTC

J: TRBJ2-1
D: .
V: TRBV6-2/TRBV6-3
size: .
CDR3: CASSPRISYDEQFF
DNA: TGTGCCAGCAGTCCCAGGATTTCCTACGATGAGCAGTTCTTC

J: TRBJ1-1
D: .
V: TRBV6-6
size: many
CDR3: CASSLPLLTEAFF
DNA: TGTGCCAGCAGCTTGCCCCTGCTCACTGAAGCTTTCTTT

J: TRBJ1-1
D: .
V: TRBV15
size: few
CDR3: CATSRERGKTEAFF
DNA: TGTGCCACCAGCAGAGAACGGGGCAAGACTGAAGCTTTCTTT

J: TRBJ1-2
D: .
V: TRBV6-2/TRBV6-3
size: .
CDR3: CASSLSAGEYGYTF
DNA: TGTGCCAGCAGTCTCTCGGCGGGGGAGTATGGCTACACCTTC

J: TRBJ2-7
D: TRBD2
V: TRBV20-1
size: many
CDR3: CSAAGGIVDEQYF
DNA: TGCAGTGCCGCGGGAGGGATCGTCGACGAGCAGTACTTC

J: TRBJ2-2
D: .
V: TRBV6-4
size: few
CDR3: CASSEGPRTGELFF
DNA: TGTGCCAGCAGTGAGGGGCCGCGGACCGGGGAGCTGTTTTTT

J: TRBJ2-3
D: .
V: TRBV2
size: .
CDR3: CATKGDLSTDTQYF
DNA: TGTGCCACCAAGGGGGACCTAAGCACAGATACGCAGTATTTT

J: TRBJ2-5
D: TRBD2
V: TRBV11-2
size: .
CDR3: CATSAGERTETQYF
DNA: TGTGCCACCTCAGCGGGAGAGAGGACAGAGACCCAGTACTTC

J: TRBJ2-7
D: .
V: TRBV7-8
size: many
CDR3: CASSSVGFHEQYF
DNA: TGTGCCAGCAGCTCGGTCGGGTTCCACGAGCAGTACTTC

J: TRBJ1-2
D: .
V: TRBV11-2
size: .
CDR3: CASSRGVGVGYTF
DNA: TGTGCCAGCAGCAGGGGGGTAGGGGTCGGCTACACCTTC

J: TRBJ2-7
D: .
V: TRBV28
size: few
CDR3: CASSPGRVLPGDEQYF
DNA: TGTGCCAGCAGTCCGGGGCGGGTACTCCCGGGCGACGAGCAGTACTTC

J: TRBJ2-1
D: .
V: TRBV7-3
size: few
CDR3: CASSLIPPGAVNNEQFF
DNA: TGTGCCAGCAGCTTAATCCCCCCCGGAGCGGTAAACAATGAGCAGTTCTTC

J: TRBJ2-2
D: .
V: TRBV30
size: .
CDR3: CAWDAGFFGRELFF
DNA: TGTGCCTGGGACGCAGGGTTCTTTGGCAGGGAGCTGTTTTTT

J: TRBJ2-7
D: TRBD2
V: TRBV20-1
size: .
CDR3: CSSAGGRTDEQYF
DNA: TGCAGCTCCGCCGGCGGGAGGACGGACGAGCAGTACTTC

J: TRBJ2-1
D: TRBD1
V: TRBV7-7
size: .
CDR3: CASSLDRGLNEQFF
DNA: TGTGCTAGCAGCTTAGACAGGGGGCTAAATGAGCAGTTCTTC

J: TRBJ2-6
D: .
V: TRBV20-1
size: .
CDR3: CSAPPPQGSGANVLTF
DNA: TGCAGTGCTCCGCCACCCCAGGGATCCGGGGCCAACGTCCTGACTTTC

J: TRBJ2-7
D: .
V: TRBV10-2
size: many
CDR3: CASSESSIRGEQYF
DNA: TGCGCCAGCAGTGAGTCGTCGATTCGGGGCGAGCAGTACTTC

J: TRBJ1-1
D: .
V: TRBV29-1
size: .
CDR3: CSGFNTEAFF
DNA: TGCAGCGGCTTTAACACTGAAGCTTTCTTT

J: TRBJ1-6
D: TRBD1
V: TRBV5-1
size: .
CDR3: CASSLIGTGESPLHF
DNA: TGCGCCAGCAGCTTGATTGGGACAGGGGAATCACCCCTCCACTTT

J: TRBJ2-3
D: .
V: TRBV7-3
size: many
CDR3: CASSLNPTSISTDTQYF
DNA: TGTGCCAGCAGCTTAAACCCCACCAGCATCAGCACAGATACGCAGTATTTT

J: TRBJ2-7
D: TRBD1
V: TRBV5-1
size: many
CDR3: CASSLAGTGATYEQYF
DNA: TGCGCCAGCAGCTTGGCCGGGACAGGAGCCACCTACGAGCAGTACTTC

J: TRBJ2-3
D: TRBD1
V: TRBV4-3
size: few
CDR3: CASSQTRGGPTDTQYF
DNA: TGCGCCAGCAGCCAAACACGAGGGGGCCCCACAGATACGCAGTATTTT

J: TRBJ1-6
D: .
V: TRBV7-8
size: few
CDR3: CASNPGAHNSPLHF
DNA: TGTGCCAGCAACCCAGGGGCCCATAATTCACCCCTCCACTTT

J: TRBJ2-3
D: TRBD1
V: TRBV5-1
size: few
CDR3: CASSTGQGAITDTQYF
DNA: TGCGCCAGCAGCACCGGACAGGGGGCGATAACAGATACGCAGTATTTT

J: TRBJ2-7
D: .
V: TRBV20-1
size: few
CDR3: CSARGPSYEQYF
DNA: TGCAGTGCTAGAGGCCCCTCCTACGAGCAGTACTTC

J: TRBJ2-7
D: TRBD1
V: TRBV9
size: .
CDR3: CASSFGTGVSNEQYF
DNA: TGTGCCAGCAGCTTCGGGACAGGGGTTAGTAACGAGCAGTACTTC

J: TRBJ1-1
D: .
V: TRBV5-1
size: few
CDR3: CASSLKGVGTEAFF
DNA: TGCGCCAGCAGCTTGAAGGGGGTCGGCACTGAAGCTTTCTTT

J: TRBJ2-2
D: .
V: TRBV9
size: .
CDR3: CASSAGEIRRELFF
DNA: TGTGCCAGCAGCGCAGGGGAAATTAGGAGGGAGCTGTTTTTT

J: TRBJ2-5
D: .
V: TRBV20-1
size: .
CDR3: CSARDPPPSSQETQYF
DNA: TGCAGTGCTAGAGATCCGCCGCCTAGCAGTCAAGAGACCCAGTACTTC

J: TRBJ2-7
D: TRBD1
V: TRBV9
size: .
CDR3: CASSVGQGANEQYF
DNA: TGTGCCAGCAGCGTAGGACAGGGGGCCAACGAGCAGTACTTC

J: TRBJ2-1
D: .
V: TRBV5-1
size: .
CDR3: CASSLAKDEQFF
DNA: TGCGCCAGCAGCTTGGCCAAGGATGAGCAGTTCTTC

J: TRBJ2-7
D: .
V: TRBV5-1
size: .
CDR3: CASSLSTGPGYEQYF
DNA: TGCGCCAGCAGCTTATCCACCGGGCCAGGCTACGAGCAGTACTTC

J: TRBJ2-1
D: TRBD1
V: TRBV20-1
size: few
CDR3: CSAFSPWGQGGNEQFF
DNA: TGCAGTGCTTTCTCGCCTTGGGGACAGGGGGGAAATGAGCAGTTCTTC

J: TRBJ2-5
D: .
V: TRBV9
size: few
CDR3: CASSVGQVEGTQYF
DNA: TGTGCCAGCAGCGTTGGCCAGGTGGAGGGGACCCAGTACTTC

J: TRBJ1-1
D: .
V: TRBV6-5
size: many
CDR3: CASSFGVAFF
DNA: TGTGCCAGCAGTTTCGGGGTCGCTTTCTTT

J: TRBJ1-6
D: .
V: TRBV25-1
size: few
CDR3: CASSEYLGGSSYNSPLHF
DNA: TGTGCCAGCAGTGAATACCTCGGCGGAAGCTCCTATAATTCACCCCTCCACTTT

J: TRBJ1-2
D: .
V: TRBV10-3
size: many
CDR3: CAISWDLGAGYTF
DNA: TGTGCCATCAGTTGGGACTTGGGTGCGGGCTACACCTTC

J: TRBJ2-5
D: TRBD2
V: TRBV9
size: .
CDR3: CASSREGQVSKGTQYF
DNA: TGTGCCAGCAGCCGGGAGGGGCAGGTCAGCAAAGGGACCCAGTACTTC

J: TRBJ2-5
D: TRBD2
V: TRBV29-1
size: few
CDR3: CSVVPHLSAGGPETQYF
DNA: TGCAGCGTTGTGCCCCACTTAAGCGCGGGAGGGCCAGAGACCCAGTACTTC

J: TRBJ1-1
D: .
V: TRBV4-3
size: few
CDR3: CASSQGLGNTEAFF
DNA: TGCGCCAGCAGCCAAGGGCTAGGGAACACTGAAGCTTTCTTT

J: TRBJ2-3
D: TRBD2
V: TRBV20-1
size: .
CDR3: CSARGLGRASGFTDTQYF
DNA: TGCAGTGCTAGAGGCCTGGGTCGGGCTAGCGGCTTCACAGATACGCAGTATTTT

J: TRBJ2-1
D: .
V: TRBV5-6
size: .
CDR3: CASSLGQFYNEQFF
DNA: TGTGCCAGCAGCTTGGGACAGTTCTACAATGAGCAGTTCTTC

J: TRBJ2-1
D: .
V: TRBV11-2
size: many
CDR3: CASSLAGYSYNEQFF
DNA: TGTGCCAGCAGCTTAGCGGGTTACTCCTACAATGAGCAGTTCTTC

J: TRBJ2-3
D: TRBD2
V: TRBV7-2
size: few
CDR3: CASSLVGLAGADTQYF
DNA: TGTGCCAGCAGCTTAGTGGGACTAGCGGGAGCAGATACGCAGTATTTT

J: TRBJ2-5
D: .
V: TRBV28
size: .
CDR3: CASRVNGETQYF
DNA: TGTGCCAGCAGAGTCAACGGTGAGACCCAGTACTTC